These T cell receptor beta chains were read from a single sample in a study of T cell changes during pregnancy in multiple sclerosis. Clones were sequenced by immunoSEQ multiplex PCR, and TCRdb holds only the in-frame ones, with some missing. The data hold around 50,000 clones, with approximately 92% observed a single time. The sequenced sample was CD4+ T cells from peripheral blood mononuclear cells, obtained in the third trimester of pregnancy. The receptors come from a female donor with multiple sclerosis, enrolled in a pregnancy study. Both conserved end residues are part of each CDR3. D genes are given only for firm matches. For some rows the clone size is stated as once, few or many, or as a class when expanded; others skip it.

clone_size: once
j_call: TRBJ2-1
d_call: .
v_call: TRBV7-8
cdr3_aa: CASSLGGPRIIGGSEQFF
cdr3_nt: TGTGCCAGCAGCTTAGGTGGGCCCCGAATCATAGGGGGTAGCGAGCAGTTCTTC

clone_size: .
j_call: TRBJ2-1
d_call: TRBD2
v_call: TRBV10-3
cdr3_aa: CAIRITSGETYNEQFF
cdr3_nt: TGTGCCATCAGGATTACTAGCGGGGAAACCTACAATGAGCAGTTCTTC

clone_size: .
j_call: TRBJ1-1
d_call: .
v_call: TRBV27
cdr3_aa: CASSSTGGRGAFF
cdr3_nt: TGTGCCAGCAGTTCGACAGGCGGGAGGGGAGCTTTCTTT

clone_size: .
j_call: TRBJ2-3
d_call: TRBD1
v_call: TRBV6-1
cdr3_aa: CANGDRGRADTQYF
cdr3_nt: TGTGCCAACGGGGACAGGGGAAGGGCAGATACGCAGTATTTT

clone_size: .
j_call: TRBJ2-3
d_call: .
v_call: TRBV27
cdr3_aa: CASSLFGDAQYF
cdr3_nt: TGTGCCAGCAGTTTATTCGGAGACGCGCAGTATTTT

clone_size: .
j_call: TRBJ2-7
d_call: .
v_call: TRBV7-9
cdr3_aa: CASSTRQTSYEQYF
cdr3_nt: TGTGCCAGCAGCACAAGACAGACCTCCTACGAGCAGTACTTC

clone_size: .
j_call: TRBJ2-7
d_call: TRBD2
v_call: TRBV19
cdr3_aa: CASSPDRTSGILGEQYF
cdr3_nt: TGTGCCAGTAGTCCCGATAGGACTAGCGGGATATTGGGGGAGCAGTACTTC

clone_size: .
j_call: TRBJ1-1
d_call: .
v_call: TRBV25-1
cdr3_aa: CASTPGALTEAFF
cdr3_nt: TGTGCCAGCACCCCCGGAGCACTCACTGAAGCTTTCTTT

clone_size: .
j_call: TRBJ2-1
d_call: TRBD2
v_call: TRBV19
cdr3_aa: CASSAGLADRHNEQFF
cdr3_nt: TGTGCCAGTAGTGCGGGACTAGCGGACCGACACAATGAGCAGTTCTTC

clone_size: .
j_call: TRBJ2-5
d_call: .
v_call: TRBV28
cdr3_aa: CASSFNRIKETQYF
cdr3_nt: TGTGCCAGCAGTTTCAACAGAATAAAAGAGACCCAGTACTTC

clone_size: .
j_call: TRBJ2-1
d_call: TRBD2
v_call: TRBV7-2
cdr3_aa: CASSPELAGSYNEQFF
cdr3_nt: TGTGCCAGCAGCCCGGAACTAGCGGGCTCCTACAATGAGCAGTTCTTC

clone_size: .
j_call: TRBJ2-6
d_call: TRBD1
v_call: TRBV10-1
cdr3_aa: CASSFTMGQVSGANVLTF
cdr3_nt: TGCGCCAGCAGTTTCACCATGGGACAGGTCTCTGGGGCCAACGTCCTGACTTTC

clone_size: .
j_call: TRBJ2-1
d_call: .
v_call: TRBV2
cdr3_aa: CASNFDNEQFF
cdr3_nt: TGTGCCAGCAACTTCGACAATGAGCAGTTCTTC